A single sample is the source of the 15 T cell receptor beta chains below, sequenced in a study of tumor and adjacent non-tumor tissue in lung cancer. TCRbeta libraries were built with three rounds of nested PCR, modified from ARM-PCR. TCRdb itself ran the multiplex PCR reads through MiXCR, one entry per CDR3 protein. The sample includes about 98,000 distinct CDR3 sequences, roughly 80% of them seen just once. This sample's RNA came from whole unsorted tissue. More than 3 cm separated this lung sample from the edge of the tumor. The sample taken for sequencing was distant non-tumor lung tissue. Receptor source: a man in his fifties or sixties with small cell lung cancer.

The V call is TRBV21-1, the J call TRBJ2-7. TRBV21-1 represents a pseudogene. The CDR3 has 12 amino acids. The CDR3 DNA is TGTGCCAGCAGCATCGGGGCCAACGCGCAGTACTTC. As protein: CASSIGANAQYF.

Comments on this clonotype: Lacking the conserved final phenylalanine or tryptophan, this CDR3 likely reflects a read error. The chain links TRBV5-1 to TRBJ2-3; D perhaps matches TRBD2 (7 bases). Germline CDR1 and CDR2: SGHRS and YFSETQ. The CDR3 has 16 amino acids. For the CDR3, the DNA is TGCGTCAGCAGCTTGATCGGGGGGCGCGGCACAGATAGGCAGTATTTG. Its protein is CVSSLIGGRGTDRQYL.

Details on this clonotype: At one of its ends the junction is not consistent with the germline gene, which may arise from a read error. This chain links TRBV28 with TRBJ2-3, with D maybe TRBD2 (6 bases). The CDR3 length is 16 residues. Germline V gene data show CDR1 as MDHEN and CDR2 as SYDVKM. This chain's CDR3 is CASSSLSGATTDTQYF. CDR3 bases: TGTGCCAGTAGTTCACTATCGGGAGCGACCACAGATACGCAGTATTTT.

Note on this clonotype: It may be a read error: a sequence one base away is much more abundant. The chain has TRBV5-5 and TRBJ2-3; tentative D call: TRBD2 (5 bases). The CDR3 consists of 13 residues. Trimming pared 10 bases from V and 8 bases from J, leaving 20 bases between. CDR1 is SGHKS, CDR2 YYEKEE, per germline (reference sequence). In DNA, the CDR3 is TGTGCCGGTATCGGGGAAATCGCAGGTACGCAGTATTTT. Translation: CAGIGEIAGTQYF. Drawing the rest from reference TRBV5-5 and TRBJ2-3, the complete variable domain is DAGVTQSPTHLIKTRGQQVTLRCSPISGHKSVSWYQQVLGQGPQFIFQYYEKEERGRGNFPDRFSARQFPNYSSELNVNALLLGDSALYLCAGIGEIAGTQYFGPGTRLTVL.

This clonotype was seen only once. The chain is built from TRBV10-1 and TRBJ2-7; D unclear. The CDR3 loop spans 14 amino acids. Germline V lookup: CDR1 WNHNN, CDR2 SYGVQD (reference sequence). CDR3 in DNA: TGCGCCAACAGTGAAGGATGGAGCCCTAACGATCAGTACGTC. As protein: CANSEGWSPNDQYV.

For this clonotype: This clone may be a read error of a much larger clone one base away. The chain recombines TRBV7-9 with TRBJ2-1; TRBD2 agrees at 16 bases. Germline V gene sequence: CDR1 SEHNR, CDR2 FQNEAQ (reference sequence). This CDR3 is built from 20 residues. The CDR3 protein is CACSSGTSGRADIRYNEQFF. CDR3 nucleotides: TGTGCCTGCAGCTCTGGGACTAGCGGGAGGGCCGATATTCGGTACAATGAGCAGTTCTTC.

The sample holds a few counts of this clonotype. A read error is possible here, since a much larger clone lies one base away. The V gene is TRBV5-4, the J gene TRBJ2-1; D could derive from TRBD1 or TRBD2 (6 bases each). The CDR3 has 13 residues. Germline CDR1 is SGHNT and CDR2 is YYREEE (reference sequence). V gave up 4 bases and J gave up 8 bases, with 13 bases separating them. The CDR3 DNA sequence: TGTGCCAGCAGCCGAATGGGGGGCGATGAGCAGTTCTTC. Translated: CASSRMGGDEQFF.

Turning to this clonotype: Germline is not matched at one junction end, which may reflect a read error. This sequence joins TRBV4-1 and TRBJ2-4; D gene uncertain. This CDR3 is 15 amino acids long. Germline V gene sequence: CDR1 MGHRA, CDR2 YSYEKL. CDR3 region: CASSQDGRTGNIQYF. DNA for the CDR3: TGCGCCAGTAGCCAAGATGGCCGGACGGGAAACATTCAGTACTTC.

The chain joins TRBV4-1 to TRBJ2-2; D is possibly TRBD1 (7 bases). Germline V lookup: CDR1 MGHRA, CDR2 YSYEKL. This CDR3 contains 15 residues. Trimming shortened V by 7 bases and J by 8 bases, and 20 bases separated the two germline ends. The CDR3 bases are TGCGCCAGCAAAAGCAGGGGGGCCTATACAGGGGAGCTGTTTTTT. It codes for CASKSRGAYTGELFF.

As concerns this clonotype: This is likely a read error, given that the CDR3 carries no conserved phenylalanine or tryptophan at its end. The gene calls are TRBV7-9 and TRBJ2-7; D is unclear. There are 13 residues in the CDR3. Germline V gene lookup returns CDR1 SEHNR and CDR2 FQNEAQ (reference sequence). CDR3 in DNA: TGTGCCAGCAGCTCGATTAGCTCCTACGTGCAGTACCTC. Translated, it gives CASSSISSYVQYL.

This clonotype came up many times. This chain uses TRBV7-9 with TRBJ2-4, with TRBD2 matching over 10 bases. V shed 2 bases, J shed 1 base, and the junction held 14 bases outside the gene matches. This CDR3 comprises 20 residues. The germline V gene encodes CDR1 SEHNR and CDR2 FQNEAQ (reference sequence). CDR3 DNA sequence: TGTGCCAGCAGCTTACCTTTAGATAGCGGGAGGAAGCCGGCCAAAAACATTCAGTACTTC. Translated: CASSLPLDSGRKPAKNIQYF.

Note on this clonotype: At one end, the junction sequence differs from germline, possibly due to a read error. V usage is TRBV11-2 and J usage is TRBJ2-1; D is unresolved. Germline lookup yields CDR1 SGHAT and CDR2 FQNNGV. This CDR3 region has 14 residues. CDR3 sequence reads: CASEKQHGDNVQFF. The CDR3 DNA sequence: TGTGCCAGCGAGAAGCAGCATGGCGACAATGTGCAGTTCTTC.

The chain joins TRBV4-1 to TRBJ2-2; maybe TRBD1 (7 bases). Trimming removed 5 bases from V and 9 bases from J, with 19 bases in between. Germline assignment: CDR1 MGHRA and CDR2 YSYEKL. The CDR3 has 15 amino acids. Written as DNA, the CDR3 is TGCGCCAGCAGCACCAGGGGGGCTTATACCTGGGAGCTGTTTTTT. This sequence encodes CASSTRGAYTWELFF.

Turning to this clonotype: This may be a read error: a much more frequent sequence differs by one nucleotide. CDR3 nucleotides: TGCAGTGTCAATCCCCAGAAAACTGTCTACAATGAGCAGTTCTTC. As protein: CSVNPQKTVYNEQFF. The V and J genes are TRBV20-1 and TRBJ2-1; no reliable D call. Germline CDR1 is DFQATT and CDR2 is SNEGSKA (reference sequence). Trimming removed 7 bases at V and 3 bases at J, with 19 bases between. This CDR3 is 15 amino acids long.

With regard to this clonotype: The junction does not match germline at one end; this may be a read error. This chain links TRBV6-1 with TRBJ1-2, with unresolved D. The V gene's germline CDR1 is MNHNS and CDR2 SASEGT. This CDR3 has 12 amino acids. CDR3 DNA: TGTGCCAGCAATGAAGCGCACGGGTCCTTCACCTTC. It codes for CASNEAHGSFTF.